The 5 T cell receptor beta chains below were found in one sample sequenced in a study of blood T cell repertoires in COVID-19. Produced via immunoSEQ multiplex PCR; TCRdb's table is partial and in-frame only. This sample yields over 70,000 clones, of which about 74% are seen a single time; roughly 53% belongs to the top ten. What was sequenced was peripheral blood. The receptors derive from a human donor in a cohort sampled during active COVID-19.

V usage is TRBV21-1 and J usage is TRBJ2-7; TRBD1, the D gene given by the table, was not confirmed from the DNA. TRBV21-1 is a listed pseudogene. The CDR3 has 17 amino acids. The CDR3 is CASSKPYFGQGQYEQYF. CDR3 sequence (DNA): TGTGCCAGCAGCAAACCCTACTTTGGACAGGGGCAGTACGAGCAGTACTTC.

The chain carries TRBV14 and TRBJ2-6; 7 nucleotides line up with TRBD1. The CDR3 is made up of 16 amino acids. Germline V gene data show CDR1 as SGHDN and CDR2 as FVKESK. Unmatched junction bases numbered 8, after V lost 5 bases and J lost 4 bases. CDR3 sequence: CASSVNRGWGANVLTF. The CDR3 nucleotides are TGTGCCAGCAGCGTGAACAGGGGTTGGGGGGCCAACGTCCTGACTTTC.

V is TRBV4-2 and J is TRBJ1-5; D not certain. Per the germline V gene, CDR1 is LGHNA and CDR2 is YNFKEQ. CDR3 length: 16 residues. Trimming removed 4 bases at V and 0 bases at J, with 13 bases between. The CDR3 DNA reads as TGTGCCAGCAGCCGAGATGGCTTTAATAGCAATCAGCCCCAGCATTTT. Translating it yields CASSRDGFNSNQPQHF.

This clone was observed a few times. The genes are TRBV30 and TRBJ2-5; D is unresolved. The CDR3 runs 13 residues. V gave up 2 bases and J gave up 5 bases, with 12 bases separating them. The germline V gene has CDR1 GTSNPN and CDR2 SVGIG (reference sequence). The CDR3 loop reads CAWSPSTPETQYF. The CDR3 DNA reads as TGTGCCTGGAGTCCAAGTACTCCGGAGACCCAGTACTTC.

The sample holds a few counts of this clone. This CDR3 reads CASSLGLAGATSEQYF. DNA for the CDR3: TGTGCCAGCAGCTTGGGGCTAGCGGGAGCCACGAGTGAGCAGTACTTC. This chain links TRBV5-6 with TRBJ2-7, with 10 positions matching TRBD2. CDR1 and CDR2 from the germline V gene are SGHDT and YYEEEE. The CDR3 is 16 residues long. The junction had 10 bases not matched to a gene; V was cut back by 0 bases and J by 7 bases.